This entry lists 9 T cell receptor beta chains sequenced from one sample in a study of blood T cell repertoires in COVID-19. The assay was immunoSEQ multiplex PCR, and TCRdb's table has in-frame clones only and misses some. The sample lists about 240,000 clones; around 87% were seen once. The sequencing sample was made of peripheral blood. All receptors come from a man in his fifties or sixties who had recovered from COVID-19.

The V and J genes are TRBV27 and TRBJ1-5; possible D gene TRBD1, 6 bases. The CDR3 length is 15 residues. Trimming pared 5 bases from V and 0 bases from J, leaving 11 bases between. Looked up from germline, CDR1 is MNHEY and CDR2 is SMNVEV (reference sequence). CDR3 sequence reads: CASSRNRDSNQPQHF. DNA for the CDR3: TGTGCCAGCAGTAGAAACAGGGATAGCAATCAGCCCCAGCATTTT.

DNA of the CDR3: TGTGCCAGTACCCCGTGGGGGACAGGCTTCACCGGGGAGCTGTTTTTT. Translating it yields CASTPWGTGFTGELFF. The V call is TRBV19, the J call TRBJ2-2; TRBD1 aligns across 8 bases. The germline V gene has CDR1 LNHDA and CDR2 SQIVND (reference sequence). CDR3 length equals 16 residues. Trimming took 7 bases from V and 4 from J; bases not matched to a gene: 11.

This clone was detected a few times. The chain has TRBV6-7 and TRBJ1-1; TRBD1 is a possible D gene (6 bases). TRBV6-7 is labeled an ORF, and its function is uncertain. V was trimmed by 0 bases and J by 3 bases, leaving 26 bases between them. This CDR3 has 20 amino acids. The DNA of the CDR3 is TGTGCCAGCAGTTACTCAAAGCACAGGGCCCCCTCAACTAAGGACACTGAAGCTTTCTTT. Translated: CASSYSKHRAPSTKDTEAFF.

J is TRBJ1-6 and V is TRBV5-4, with TRBD1 matching 10 bases. The length of the CDR3 is 15 residues. V was pared by 10 bases and J by 9 bases, with 13 bases of the junction left unmatched. Germline-derived CDR1 and CDR2 are SGHNT and YYREEE (reference sequence). This CDR3 is CAQSRDRGTISPLHF. CDR3 bases: TGTGCCCAGTCCCGGGACAGGGGCACAATTTCACCCCTCCACTTT.

The chain employs TRBV20-1 and TRBJ2-3; TRBD2 matches at 7 bases. Germline assignment: CDR1 DFQATT and CDR2 SNEGSKA (reference sequence). CDR3 length: 11 amino acids. The trim removed 7 bases at V and 10 bases at J, leaving 8 bases unmatched. The CDR3 DNA reads TGCAGTGTCGTAGCGGCGGGGGCGCAGTATTTT. Its translation: CSVVAAGAQYF.

V usage is TRBV5-1 and J usage is TRBJ2-5; D may be TRBD1 (6 bases). The germline V and J ends were trimmed by 3 bases and 4 bases, with 7 bases remaining between them. CDR1 SGHRS and CDR2 YFSETQ come from the germline V gene. The CDR3 has 12 amino acids. Here the CDR3 DNA reads TGCGCCAGCAGCTCACAGGGAGAGACCCAGTACTTC. This codes for CASSSQGETQYF.

The chain links TRBV10-3 to TRBJ1-2, with 9 bases lining up with TRBD1. Germline-derived CDR1 and CDR2 are ENHRY and SYGVKD. The CDR3 length is 13 residues. The V segment lost 8 bases and the J segment 6 bases; nucleotides outside the gene matches: 7. In DNA form, the CDR3 reads TGTGCCATCTGGGACAGGGAGGTGGATGGCTACACCTTC. Its translation: CAIWDREVDGYTF.

This clone was observed once. This chain joins TRBV5-6 and TRBJ2-3, with 10 bases that match TRBD2. V dropped 4 bases and J dropped 6; count of bases not matched to a gene: 11. Germline CDR1 and CDR2: SGHDT and YYEEEE. This CDR3 comprises 16 residues. Here the CDR3 DNA reads TGTGCCAGCAGCCTCCCGACTAGCGGGCCTCTTGATACGCAGTATTTT. Its protein is CASSLPTSGPLDTQYF.

The J gene is TRBJ2-2, the V gene TRBV7-9; D remains unclear. V was trimmed by 2 bases and J by 3 bases, leaving 7 bases between them. Germline V CDR1 and CDR2: SEHNR, FQNEAQ (reference sequence). This CDR3 has 14 amino acids. The CDR3: CASSLTGDTGELFF. The DNA of the CDR3 is TGTGCCAGCAGCTTAACGGGTGACACCGGGGAGCTGTTTTTT.